These 14 T cell receptor beta chains came from one sample sequenced in a study of metastatic and nonmetastatic thyroid tumors. TCRdb redid the clone calls on the PCR reads using MiXCR. The table has about 16,000 clones, roughly 13% seen once; the top ten hold under 30%. There were no patients who had received any treatment before thyroid surgery. The specimen sequenced was blood. The receptors come from a female donor with papillary thyroid cancer or a benign thyroid nodule (not recorded which). Some clones in this sample may be carry-over from other donors' samples.

This clone was found many times. This sequence joins TRBV4-1 and TRBJ2-6; 9 nucleotides match TRBD1. The ends lost 0 bases at V and 4 bases at J; junction bases unmatched: 10. The CDR3 spans 19 residues. From germline, CDR1 is MGHRA and CDR2 YSYEKL. The CDR3 nucleotides read TGCGCCAGCAGCCAAGATCTCGGCTGGACAGGGGTCGGGGCCAACGTCCTGACTTTC. Translated: CASSQDLGWTGVGANVLTF.

This clone was detected ten times or more. The chain uses TRBV7-2 and TRBJ2-2, with D possibly matching TRBD1 (5 bases). The ends were cut back, 5 bases at V and 2 bases at J, with 12 bases in the middle. The CDR3 runs to 15 residues. CDR1 and CDR2 from the germline V gene are SGHTA and FQGNSA. The CDR3 sequence: CASSRSDTNTGELFF. CDR3 DNA: TGTGCCAGCAGCCGTTCGGACACCAACACCGGGGAGCTGTTTTTT.

J is TRBJ1-3 and V is TRBV6-1, with a weak D call TRBD1 (5 bases). The CDR3 is made up of 15 amino acids. V dropped 6 bases and J dropped 8 bases, with 20 bases sitting between them. Germline V lookup: CDR1 MNHNS, CDR2 SASEGT. The CDR3 sequence: CASRPRFQGRDTIYF. CDR3 DNA sequence: TGTGCCAGCAGGCCGCGGTTCCAGGGCCGGGACACCATATATTTT.

This clone has at least ten counts. CDR3 loop: CASSSSRVTDTQYF. The CDR3 DNA reads TGTGCCAGCAGTTCCTCCAGGGTTACGGATACGCAGTATTTT. The chain employs TRBV27 and TRBJ2-3; D possibly corresponds to TRBD1 (5 bases). Trimming removed 4 bases from V and 6 bases from J, with 14 bases in between. The CDR3 totals 14 residues. CDR1 is MNHEY and CDR2 is SMNVEV in the germline V gene (reference sequence).

In its sample, this clone was seen many times. The DNA for the CDR3 is TGTGCCAGCAGTTACTCGACGGGGGGACTAGCGGGAGGCACAGATACGCAGTATTTT. Translated, it gives CASSYSTGGLAGGTDTQYF. The rearrangement joins TRBV6-2 or TRBV6-3 to TRBJ2-3; the match to TRBD2 covers 14 bases. This CDR3 contains 19 residues. Unmatched junction bases numbered 6, after V lost 0 bases and J lost 1 base. Germline V gives CDR1 MNHEY, CDR2 SVGEGT.

This clone was seen repeatedly, ten times or more. The DNA for the CDR3 is TGTGCCACCAGGAATTTTGGAGATCGGGTTGGGGAGCTGTTTTTT. The encoded protein is CATRNFGDRVGELFF. This chain connects TRBV24-1 to TRBJ2-2; D is uncertain. The CDR3 is 15 amino acids. Between the trimmed V and J ends, which lost 7 bases and 8 bases, there was a span of 19 bases. Looked up from germline, CDR1 is KGHDR and CDR2 is SFDVKD.

Ten or more counts support this clone. The same CDR3 also results from other DNA sequences found in this sample. The genes are TRBV5-6 and TRBJ2-5; D gene ambiguous. The CDR3 runs 14 residues. The V and J ends lost 0 bases and 0 bases respectively, with 6 bases between them. Looked up from germline, CDR1 is SGHDT and CDR2 is YYEEEE. CDR3 in DNA: TGTGCCAGCAGCTTGGACAGCTACCAAGAGACCCAGTACTTC. Translating it yields CASSLDSYQETQYF.

This clone occurred many times. The chain has TRBV19 and TRBJ2-1, with TRBD2 matching 10 bases. This CDR3 spans 15 amino acids. Per germline, CDR1 LNHDA and CDR2 SQIVND (reference sequence). J lost 7 bases, V lost 5 bases, and 8 bases had no gene match. This CDR3 is CASSGLSSGSNEQFF. For the CDR3, the DNA is TGTGCCAGTAGTGGGTTGTCTAGCGGGAGTAATGAGCAGTTCTTC.

This clone is labeled as medium-sized. V is TRBV28 and J is TRBJ1-6; a weak D match, TRBD1 (6 bases). The germline gives CDR1 MDHEN, CDR2 SYDVKM. V was pared by 5 bases and J by 7 bases, with 15 bases between. There are 15 residues in the CDR3. The CDR3 DNA sequence: TGTGCCAGCAGTCCGTCGGGGGGCATCAATTCACCCCTCCACTTT. Translating gives CASSPSGGINSPLHF.

The table lists this clone with many counts. The genes are TRBV18 and TRBJ2-7; 11 bases align to TRBD2. V lost 0 bases and J lost 4; bases outside the gene matches: 5. Germline V CDR1 and CDR2: KGHSH, LQKENI. The CDR3 covers 16 residues. CDR3 sequence: CASSPPRLAGRYEQYF. The CDR3 coding sequence is TGTGCCAGCTCACCACCACGACTAGCGGGGCGGTACGAGCAGTACTTC.

This clone was found many times. This specimen includes other DNA sequences encoding the same CDR3. The J gene is TRBJ2-3, the V gene TRBV20-1; D could derive from TRBD1 or TRBD2 (5 bases each). Trimming pared 7 bases from V and 1 base from J, leaving 12 bases between. CDR1 and CDR2 from the germline V gene are DFQATT and SNEGSKA (reference sequence). This CDR3 has 13 residues. For the CDR3, the DNA is TGCAGTGGCCCGGGACCCGGCACAGATACGCAGTATTTT. Amino acids: CSGPGPGTDTQYF.

A remark on this clone: One base away lies a much larger clone, so this may be a sequencing read error. The chain joins TRBV5-6 to TRBJ1-6; tentatively, D is TRBD1 (6 bases). The germline V gene has CDR1 SGHDT and CDR2 YYEEEE. There are 14 residues in the CDR3. In nucleotides, the CDR3 is TGTGCCAGCAGCTTGGCTGGGGGCCATTCAACCCTCCACTTT. Protein sequence: CASSLAGGHSTLHF.

This clone was seen ten or more times. J is TRBJ2-5 and V is TRBV5-8; D ambiguous. Germline V gives CDR1 SGHTS, CDR2 YDEGEE. CDR3 length: 15 residues. Trimming shortened V by 0 bases and J by 1 base, and 10 bases separated the two germline ends. The DNA of the CDR3 is TGTGCCAGCAGCTTGGGACATGGCACCCAAGAGACCCAGTACTTC. Translation gives CASSLGHGTQETQYF.

This sequence joins TRBV5-1 and TRBJ2-7, with 7 bases lining up with TRBD1. CDR1 is SGHRS, CDR2 YFSETQ, per germline. The CDR3 covers 13 residues. Trimming cost V 3 bases and J 3 bases; bases outside gene matches: 3. This CDR3 is CASSSQGDYEQYF. CDR3 coding DNA: TGCGCCAGCAGCTCCCAGGGGGACTACGAGCAGTACTTC.